This T cell receptor (beta chain) was sequenced for a study of blood T cells in healthy people across ages. Findings of the study overall: Naive CD4+ cells and diversity were both higher in long-lived donors than in aged donors. Diversity estimated from one million T cells was considered an underestimate. Naive T cell percentage and TCR beta diversity correlated strongly.

This CDR3 contains 16 residues. The ends were cut back, 2 bases at V and 6 bases at J, with 19 bases in the middle. Germline assignment: CDR1 LGHNA and CDR2 YNFKEQ. Using a J-beta primer mix together with a sample-barcoded 5' primer, a second PCR was run for about 6 to 12 cycles. TCRdb re-derived calls from the 5' RACE reads in MiXCR, one entry per CDR3 protein. The table lists some 850,000 distinct CDR3 sequences, roughly 25% of them singletons. With regard to this clonotype: Its antigen is still unknown.

The sample was also linked to a second study, of T cells of mothers and their children. That work contributes: With unrelated pairs as the comparison, related mother-child pairs had a slightly higher overlap that was not significant.

The sequence came from a boy between 10 and 17 years old in good health. The J gene is TRBJ1-2, the V gene TRBV4-2, with D possibly matching TRBD1 (5 bases). Sequenced input: blood. The CDR3 DNA follows: TGTGCCAGCAGCCAATCATGGGGTAGGGGAATGGATGGCTACACCTTC. Translation gives CASSQSWGRGMDGYTF.